This T cell receptor (beta chain) was sequenced for a study of T cell responses to AZD1222 COVID-19 vaccine. The study, taken as a whole, reports: Per reports, nearly half of all spike-specific TCRs target regions that are unmutated in variants.

Using immunoSEQ multiplex PCR, the repertoire was profiled, and TCRdb retains in-frame clones only, with some absent. The sample records roughly 35,000 clones, about nine tenths being singletons. The CDR3 has 14 amino acids. Germline V lookup: CDR1 SGHTA, CDR2 FQGNSA. The ends were cut back, 9 bases at V and 0 bases at J, with 9 bases in the middle. Second doses that came at about 4 or about 12 weeks were put together. Concerning this clone itself: Its target is not known.

The chain joins TRBV7-2 to TRBJ2-6; D call uncertain. The sample in question was peripheral blood, obtained 28 days after the second AZD1222 dose. This TCR was recovered from an adult who received the AZD1222 COVID-19 vaccine. The chain's CDR3 is CASHTFSGANVLTF. In nucleotides, the CDR3 is TGTGCCAGTCATACCTTCTCTGGGGCCAACGTCCTGACTTTC.